This TCR beta chain was found in a study of blood T cell repertoires in COVID-19. Study details: The United States, Italy and Spain provided the acute and convalescent COVID-19 samples. T cells, B-cell-depleted T cells, or PBMCs supplied cDNA or gDNA.

A single count supports this clone. Per the authors' pipeline: Amplification of reference gene primers provided the estimated nucleated cell counts. The method was immunoSEQ multiplex PCR; TCRdb's version includes in-frame clones alone and lacks a portion of them. That table gives V, J and clone size, and the DNA gave D and trimming. In the table there are about 190,000 clones, around four fifths of which are singletons. Looked up from germline, CDR1 is SGHNT and CDR2 is YYREEE (reference sequence). The V and J ends lost 0 bases and 2 bases respectively, with 6 bases between them. The CDR3 has 13 amino acids.

The V gene is TRBV5-4, the J gene TRBJ2-7, with D perhaps matching TRBD2 (6 bases). The sample taken for sequencing was peripheral blood. The origin of this receptor is a young man with active or convalescent COVID-19. DNA of the CDR3: TGTGCCAGCAGCTTGGGCGGGACCTACGAGCAGTACGTC. Residues: CASSLGGTYEQYV.